This passage covers 16 T cell receptor beta chains from one sample sequenced in a study of cytomegalovirus exposure and HLA in healthy donors. Primers included in the PCR were 60 Vbeta and 13 Jbeta primers. Data came from immunoSEQ multiplex PCR; TCRdb stores just in-frame clones and leaves some out. Among around 130,000 clones listed, around 72% were seen once. The sequenced material came from PBMCs. The receptors originated from a woman between 40 and 55 years old in good health and CMV-seronegative.

The genes are TRBV5-3 and TRBJ1-2; TRBD1 aligns across 7 bases. TRBV5-3 carries the ORF label, with uncertain function. V shed 0 bases and J 4 bases; nucleotides not matched to a gene: 6. This CDR3 contains 15 residues. The CDR3 DNA reads TGTGCCAGAAGCTTGGTTGGAGGGGGCGTCTATGGCTACACCTTC. It yields the protein CARSLVGGGVYGYTF.

This chain joins TRBV6-5 and TRBJ1-2; 7 bases fit TRBD1. There are 15 residues in the CDR3. Germline CDR1 and CDR2: MNHEY and SVGAGI. V lost 5 bases to trimming and J lost 8 bases; unmatched junction nucleotides: 14. The CDR3 sequence: CASSPTTGTVSGYTF. The CDR3 DNA reads TGTGCCAGCAGTCCCACAACCGGGACAGTAAGCGGCTACACCTTC.

The chain couples TRBV5-1 to TRBJ1-2; D unresolved. V was pared by 4 bases and J by 6 bases, with 10 bases between. The germline CDR1 and CDR2 sequences are SGHRS and YFSETQ. This CDR3 region has 12 residues. Here the CDR3 DNA reads TGCGCCAGCAGCCTAGGCCGAGATGGCTACACCTTC. It encodes CASSLGRDGYTF.

V and J are TRBV11-1 and TRBJ1-2; D is possibly TRBD1 (6 bases). CDR3 size: 17 residues. CDR1 is SGHAT and CDR2 is FQDESV in the germline V gene (reference sequence). V lost 5 bases and J 4 bases, leaving 23 bases between the germline ends. The CDR3 sequence: CASSPRGAGTVTYGYTF. The CDR3 DNA sequence: TGTGCCAGCAGCCCCCGGGGGGCCGGAACGGTTACCTATGGCTACACCTTC.

The chain carries TRBV5-5 and TRBJ1-5; 8 nucleotides align to TRBD1. The CDR3 covers 15 residues. The germline V gene has CDR1 SGHKS and CDR2 YYEKEE (reference sequence). The V segment lost 3 bases and the J segment 5 bases; nucleotides outside the gene matches: 7. The CDR3 DNA is TGTGCCAGCAGCTCGGAGGGACAGGCCTATCAGCCCCAGCATTTT. It translates to CASSSEGQAYQPQHF. The full variable domain, completed using reference TRBV5-5 and TRBJ1-5, is DAGVTQSPTHLIKTRGQQVTLRCSPISGHKSVSWYQQVLGQGPQFIFQYYEKEERGRGNFPDRFSARQFPNYSSELNVNALLLGDSALYLCASSSEGQAYQPQHFGDGTRLSIL.

This clone was counted a single time. V usage is TRBV6-5 and J usage is TRBJ2-5; weak D call: TRBD2 (7 bases). This CDR3 contains 15 residues. Germline lookup yields CDR1 MNHEY and CDR2 SVGAGI. The V and J ends lost 5 bases and 5 bases respectively, with 18 bases between them. In DNA, the CDR3 is TGTGCCAGCAGTCACTGGGGGGGGGCCCAGGAGACCCAGTACTTC. Amino acid sequence: CASSHWGGAQETQYF.

V usage is TRBV18 and J usage is TRBJ2-5; possibly TRBD2 for D (6 bases). Germline CDR1 KGHSH, CDR2 LQKENI. The CDR3 contains 13 residues. Trimming took 3 bases from V and 5 from J, leaving 10 bases between them. The CDR3 is CASSPGRDETQYF. DNA of the CDR3: TGTGCCAGCTCACCTGGGCGGGATGAGACCCAGTACTTC.

This clone was found a few times. The V and J genes are TRBV28 and TRBJ2-3; 15 bases match TRBD2. CDR3 length equals 19 residues. With 8 bases clipped from V and 2 bases from J, the junction kept 14 bases outside the gene matches. The germline gives CDR1 MDHEN, CDR2 SYDVKM. CDR3 nucleotides: TGTGCCAGCTCCCTAAGTAGGACTAGCGGGAGGGGGGACACAGATACGCAGTATTTT. As protein: CASSLSRTSGRGDTDTQYF.

The chain has TRBV12-5 and TRBJ2-3, with 8 bases identical to TRBD2. Germline CDR1 LGHNT, CDR2 FRNRAP. The CDR3 totals 18 residues. The J segment lost 4 bases and the V segment lost 0 bases, leaving 12 bases of the junction unmatched. CDR3 amino acids: CASGLVQSGGLGADTQYF. For the CDR3, the DNA is TGTGCTAGTGGTTTGGTACAAAGCGGGGGTTTGGGTGCAGATACGCAGTATTTT. Complete variable domain (other parts from reference TRBV12-5 and TRBJ2-3): DARVTQTPRHKVTEMGQEVTMRCQPILGHNTVFWYRQTMMQGLELLAYFRNRAPLDDSGMPKDRFSAEMPDATLATLKIQPSEPRDSAVYFCASGLVQSGGLGADTQYFGPGTRLTVL.

The gene calls are TRBV7-9 and TRBJ2-1; 14 positions match TRBD2. Germline V lookup: CDR1 SEHNR, CDR2 FQNEAQ (reference sequence). The CDR3 runs 16 residues. V was clipped by 3 bases and J by 9 bases; unmatched bases: 7. The CDR3 DNA reads TGTGCCAGCAGCTTGGGGGGACTAGCGGGAGTCACTGAGCAGTTCTTC. It specifies CASSLGGLAGVTEQFF.

The rearrangement uses TRBV10-3 and TRBJ1-4, with D possibly being TRBD1 (6 bases). The germline V and J ends were trimmed by 6 bases and 7 bases, with 18 bases remaining between them. Germline CDR1 reads ENHRY; CDR2 reads SYGVKD. The CDR3 extends over 15 amino acids. CDR3 residues: CAISPAGGAGEKLFF. Written as DNA, the CDR3 is TGTGCCATCAGCCCTGCGGGGGGGGCAGGTGAAAAACTGTTTTTT.

The CDR3, as DNA: TGTGCCAGCAGTTCACAGGGGGTGCCCAACTACGAGCAGTACTTC. Amino acids: CASSSQGVPNYEQYF. The chain uses TRBV27 and TRBJ2-7; 8 nucleotides align to TRBD1. Germline V lookup: CDR1 MNHEY, CDR2 SMNVEV (reference sequence). This CDR3 has 15 amino acids. J lost 3 bases, V lost 4 bases, and 8 bases had no gene match.

The gene calls are TRBV6-1 and TRBJ2-7, with a possible D match to TRBD2 (6 bases). The V and J ends lost 4 bases and 11 bases respectively, with 21 bases between them. This CDR3 is built from 14 residues. CDR1 is MNHNS, CDR2 SASEGT, per germline. The CDR3 DNA follows: TGTGCCAGCAGTGGGGGGTCCGGAGGAGGGACCGAGTACTTC. It is translated as CASSGGSGGGTEYF.

DNA for the CDR3: TGTGCCAGCAGCACCGCCGGCGCCGGGAGCACAGATACGCAGTATTTT. This sequence encodes CASSTAGAGSTDTQYF. V is TRBV5-6 and J is TRBJ2-3, with D hard to call. Deletions cut 4 bases from V and 0 bases from J, with 15 bases between. The CDR3 sequence is 16 residues long. Germline-derived CDR1 and CDR2 are SGHDT and YYEEEE.

The chain is built from TRBV29-1 and TRBJ1-2; D gene uncertain. The CDR3 has 15 amino acids. The germline V and J ends were trimmed by 2 bases and 5 bases, with 18 bases remaining between them. The germline CDR1 and CDR2 sequences are SQVTM and ANQGSEA. CDR3 nucleotide sequence: TGCAGCGTTGAACGGCCCCGGTCTAGAACTTATGGCTACACCTTC. It yields the protein CSVERPRSRTYGYTF.

This clone was detected once. The gene calls are TRBV2 and TRBJ1-5; the D is unclear. The CDR3 sequence is 14 residues long. Germline CDR1 reads SNHLY; CDR2 reads FYNNEI. V lost 7 bases and J 1 base, leaving 11 bases between the germline ends. DNA of the CDR3: TGTGCCAGCAACCCGACGGGGAGCAATCAGCCCCAGCATTTT. It is translated as CASNPTGSNQPQHF.